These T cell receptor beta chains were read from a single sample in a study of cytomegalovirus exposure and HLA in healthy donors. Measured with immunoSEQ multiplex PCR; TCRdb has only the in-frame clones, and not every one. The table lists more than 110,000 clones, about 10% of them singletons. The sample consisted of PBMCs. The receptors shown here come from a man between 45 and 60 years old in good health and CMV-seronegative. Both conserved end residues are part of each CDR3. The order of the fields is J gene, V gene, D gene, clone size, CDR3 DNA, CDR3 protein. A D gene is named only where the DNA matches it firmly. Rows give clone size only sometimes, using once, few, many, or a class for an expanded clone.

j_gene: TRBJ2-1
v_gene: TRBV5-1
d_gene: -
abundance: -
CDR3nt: TGCGCCAGCAGCTTGTCTGGGGGCGTCCCCTACAATGAGCAGTTCTTC
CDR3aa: CASSLSGGVPYNEQFF

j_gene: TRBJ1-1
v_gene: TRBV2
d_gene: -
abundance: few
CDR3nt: TGTGCCAGCAGTTCGGGGGGACGGCCCTACACTGAAGCTTTCTTT
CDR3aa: CASSSGGRPYTEAFF

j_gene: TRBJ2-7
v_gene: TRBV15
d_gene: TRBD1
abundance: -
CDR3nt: TGTGCCACCAGCCGGGCCGGGACAGGGGACCCCGGGGGGTGGGAGCAGTACTTC
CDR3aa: CATSRAGTGDPGGWEQYF

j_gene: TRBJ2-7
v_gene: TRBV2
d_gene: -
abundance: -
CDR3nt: TGTGCCAGCAGTGAAAGTAGTTTATTATTACAGGGTGGGTCCTACGAGCAGTACTTC
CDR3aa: CASSESSLLLQGGSYEQYF

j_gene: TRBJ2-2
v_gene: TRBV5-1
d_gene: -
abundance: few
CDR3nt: TGCGCCAGCAGCTTGGTGAATGGCAACCAGAACACCGGGGAGCTGTTTTTT
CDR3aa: CASSLVNGNQNTGELFF

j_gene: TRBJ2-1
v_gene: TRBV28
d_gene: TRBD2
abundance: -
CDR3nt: TGTGCCAGCAGTTCCTCCGGGACTAGCGGATACAATGAGCAGTTCTTC
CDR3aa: CASSSSGTSGYNEQFF

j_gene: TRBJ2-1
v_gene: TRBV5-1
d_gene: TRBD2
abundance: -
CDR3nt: TGCGCCAGCAGATCGCGTAGCGGGACCTACAATGAGCAGTTCTTC
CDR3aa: CASRSRSGTYNEQFF

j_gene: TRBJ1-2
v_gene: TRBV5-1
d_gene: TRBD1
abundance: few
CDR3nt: TGCGCCAGCAGCTCCCTTCGACCAGGGGGCGACTATGGCTACACCTTC
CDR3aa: CASSSLRPGGDYGYTF

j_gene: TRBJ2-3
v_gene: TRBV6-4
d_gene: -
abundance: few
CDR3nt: TGTGCCAGCAGTGACAATAGAGGGACAGATACGCAGTATTTT
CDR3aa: CASSDNRGTDTQYF

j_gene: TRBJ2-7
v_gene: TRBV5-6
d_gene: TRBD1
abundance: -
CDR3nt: TGTGCCAGCAGCGAAATGGGACAGGGGCTTTACGAGCAGTACTTC
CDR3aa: CASSEMGQGLYEQYF

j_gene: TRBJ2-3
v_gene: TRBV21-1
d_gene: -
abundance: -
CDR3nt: TGTGCCAGCAGCAAAGGGGGGACTAGCGGGGGACAAAGCACAGATACGCAGTATTTT
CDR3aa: CASSKGGTSGGQSTDTQYF

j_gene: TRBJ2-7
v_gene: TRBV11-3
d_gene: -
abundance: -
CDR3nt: TGTGCCAGCAGCCGGACTGAGAGCTCCTACGAGCAGTACTTC
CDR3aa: CASSRTESSYEQYF

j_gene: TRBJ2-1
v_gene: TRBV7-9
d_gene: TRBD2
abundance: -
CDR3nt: TGTGCCAGCAGCCCCCGCGGCGGGAGTGCCTACAATGAGCAGTTCTTC
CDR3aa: CASSPRGGSAYNEQFF

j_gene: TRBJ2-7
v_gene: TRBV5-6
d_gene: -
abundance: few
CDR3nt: TGTGCCAGTCAAAGCATTGGTTACGAGCAGTACTTC
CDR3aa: CASQSIGYEQYF

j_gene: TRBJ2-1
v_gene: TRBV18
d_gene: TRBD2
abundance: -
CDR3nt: TGTGCCAGCTCCTCGGGGACTAGCGGGTACTCCTACAATGAGCAGTTCTTC
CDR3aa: CASSSGTSGYSYNEQFF

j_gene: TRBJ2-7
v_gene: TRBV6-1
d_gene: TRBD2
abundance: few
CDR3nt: TGCGCCAGCAGTGGTCTAGCGGGAACCTACGAGCAGTACTTC
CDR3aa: CASSGLAGTYEQYF

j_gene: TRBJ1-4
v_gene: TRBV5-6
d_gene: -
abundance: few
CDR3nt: TGTGCCAGCAGCTCCCGGGCCGAGGGAAATGAAAAACTGTTTTTT
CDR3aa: CASSSRAEGNEKLFF

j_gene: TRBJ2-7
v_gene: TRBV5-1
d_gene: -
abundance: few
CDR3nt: TGCGCCAGCAGCTTACGGTCGGTCTACGAGCAGTACTTC
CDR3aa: CASSLRSVYEQYF

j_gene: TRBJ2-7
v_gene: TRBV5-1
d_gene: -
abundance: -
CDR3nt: TGCGCCAGCAGCACGAACCGGGACTCCATGGGCGAGCAGTACTTC
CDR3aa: CASSTNRDSMGEQYF

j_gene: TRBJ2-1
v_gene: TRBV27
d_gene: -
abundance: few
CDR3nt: TGTGCCAGCAGTTTCCTAGCGAACAATGAGCAGTTCTTC
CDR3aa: CASSFLANNEQFF

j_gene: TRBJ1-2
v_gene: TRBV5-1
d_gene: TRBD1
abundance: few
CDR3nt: TGCGCCAGCAGCGTAACAGGGGGCGCTAACTATGGCTACACCTTC
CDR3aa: CASSVTGGANYGYTF

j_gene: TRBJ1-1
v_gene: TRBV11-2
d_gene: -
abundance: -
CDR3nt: TGTGCCAGCAGCCTAAACCACGGAGTTGAAGCTTTCTTT
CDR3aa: CASSLNHGVEAFF

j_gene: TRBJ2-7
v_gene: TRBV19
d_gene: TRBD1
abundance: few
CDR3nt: TGTGCCAGTAGTGCCGGGACAGAGCTCTACGAGCAGTACTTC
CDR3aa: CASSAGTELYEQYF

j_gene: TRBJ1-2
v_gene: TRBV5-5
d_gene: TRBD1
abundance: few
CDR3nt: TGTGCCAGCAGCCCTGGACAGGCGGTGGGTGGCTACACCTTC
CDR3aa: CASSPGQAVGGYTF

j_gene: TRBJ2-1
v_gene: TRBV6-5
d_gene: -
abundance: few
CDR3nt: TGTGCCAGCAGTGGCCCAAATGAGCAGTTCTTC
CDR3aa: CASSGPNEQFF

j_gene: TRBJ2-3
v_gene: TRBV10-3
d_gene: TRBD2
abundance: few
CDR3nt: TGTGCCATCAGTAGCGGCAGGCGGGGGGCAGATACGCAGTATTTT
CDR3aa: CAISSGRRGADTQYF

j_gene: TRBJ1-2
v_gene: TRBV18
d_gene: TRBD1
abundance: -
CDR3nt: TGTGCCAGCTCCCCGGACAGGGGGCAATATGGCTACACCTTC
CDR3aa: CASSPDRGQYGYTF

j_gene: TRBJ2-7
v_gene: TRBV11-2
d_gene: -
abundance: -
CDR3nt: TGTGCCAGCAGCTTCGGTCCATCAGGGCACTCCTACGAGCAGTACTTC
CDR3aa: CASSFGPSGHSYEQYF

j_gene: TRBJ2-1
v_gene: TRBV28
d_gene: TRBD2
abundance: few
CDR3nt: TGTGCCAGCAGTTCTAGCGGGAAGTCCTACAATGAGCAGTTCTTC
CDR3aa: CASSSSGKSYNEQFF

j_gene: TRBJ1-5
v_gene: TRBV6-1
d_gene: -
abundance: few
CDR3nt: TGTGCCAGCAGGACTGCGGACAGCTATAATCAGCCCCAGCATTTT
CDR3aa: CASRTADSYNQPQHF

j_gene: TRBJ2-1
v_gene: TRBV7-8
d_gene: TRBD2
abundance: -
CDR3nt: TGTGCCAGCAGGCCGTATAGCGGGGTGATTTCCTACAATGAGCAGTTCTTC
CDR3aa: CASRPYSGVISYNEQFF

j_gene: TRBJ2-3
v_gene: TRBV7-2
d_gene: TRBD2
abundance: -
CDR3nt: TGTGCCAGCAGCTCACTACTGGGCGGGAGGGGAACAGATACGCAGTATTTT
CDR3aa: CASSSLLGGRGTDTQYF

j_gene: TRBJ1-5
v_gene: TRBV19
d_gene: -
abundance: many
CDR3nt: TGTGCCAGCACGACAGTTCTTGGACAGCCCCAGCATTTT
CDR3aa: CASTTVLGQPQHF

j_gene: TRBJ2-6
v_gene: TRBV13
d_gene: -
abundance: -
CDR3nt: TGTGCCAGCAGCGGAGAACAGGGACCTGGGGCCAACGTCCTGACTTTC
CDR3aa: CASSGEQGPGANVLTF

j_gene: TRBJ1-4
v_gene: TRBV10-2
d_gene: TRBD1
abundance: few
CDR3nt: TGCGCCAGCACCTCCCAGGGGGCAAAAAATGAAAAACTGTTTTTT
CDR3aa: CASTSQGAKNEKLFF

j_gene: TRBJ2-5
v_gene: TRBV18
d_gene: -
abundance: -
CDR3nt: TGTGCCAGCTCACCTCGTCGAGGTCTAACAACTTCGGAGACCCAGTACTTC
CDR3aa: CASSPRRGLTTSETQYF

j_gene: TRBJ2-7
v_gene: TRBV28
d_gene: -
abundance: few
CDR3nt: TGTGCCAGCAGTTTACGGTCCTACGAGCAGTACTTC
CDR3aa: CASSLRSYEQYF

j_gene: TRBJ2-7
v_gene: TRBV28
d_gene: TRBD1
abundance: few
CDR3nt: TGTGCCAGCAGGGCACAGGGGACCCTCTACGAGCAGTACTTC
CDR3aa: CASRAQGTLYEQYF

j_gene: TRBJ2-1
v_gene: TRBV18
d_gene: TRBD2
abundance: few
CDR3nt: TGTGCCAGCTCACCGAGGACTAGCGGGGACTACAATGAGCAGTTCTTC
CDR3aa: CASSPRTSGDYNEQFF

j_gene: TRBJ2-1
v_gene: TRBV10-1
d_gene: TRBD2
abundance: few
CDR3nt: TGCGCCAGCAGGGAGGGACTAGCGGATGAGCAGTTCTTC
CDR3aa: CASREGLADEQFF

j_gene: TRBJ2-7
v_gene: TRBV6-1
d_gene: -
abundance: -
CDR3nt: TGTGCCAGCACCCCAACAGTGGCCAGCTACGAGCAGTACTTC
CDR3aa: CASTPTVASYEQYF

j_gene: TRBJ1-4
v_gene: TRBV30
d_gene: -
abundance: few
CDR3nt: TGTGCCTGGAGTGTCGTTGATGAAAAACTGTTTTTT
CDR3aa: CAWSVVDEKLFF

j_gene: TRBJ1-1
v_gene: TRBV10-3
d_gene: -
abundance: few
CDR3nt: TGTGCCATCAGTGAGTCGACACAGAGGAACACTGAAGCTTTCTTT
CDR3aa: CAISESTQRNTEAFF

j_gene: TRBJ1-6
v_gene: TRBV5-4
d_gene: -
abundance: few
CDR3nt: TGTGCCAGCAGCAGTGCAGGTCTCCCATATAATTCACCCCTCCACTTT
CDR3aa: CASSSAGLPYNSPLHF

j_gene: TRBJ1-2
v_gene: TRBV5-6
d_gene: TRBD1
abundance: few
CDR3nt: TGTGCCAGCAGCTTGTATGACCCAGGGGGCCATGGCTACACCTTC
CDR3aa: CASSLYDPGGHGYTF

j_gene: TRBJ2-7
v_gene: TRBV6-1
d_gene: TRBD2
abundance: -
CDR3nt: TGTGCCAGCAGTGAAGTAGCGGGGGTGTCGGTGCCCTACGAGCAGTACTTC
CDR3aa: CASSEVAGVSVPYEQYF

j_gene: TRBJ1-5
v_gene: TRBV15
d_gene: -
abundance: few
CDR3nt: TGTGCCACCAGCAGAGGTGGCGGTAGCAATCAGCCCCAGCATTTT
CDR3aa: CATSRGGGSNQPQHF

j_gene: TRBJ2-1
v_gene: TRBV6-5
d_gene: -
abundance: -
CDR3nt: TGTGCCAGCCATACGAGCGCCCTAAAGCGGTTCTTC
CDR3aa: CASHTSALKRFF

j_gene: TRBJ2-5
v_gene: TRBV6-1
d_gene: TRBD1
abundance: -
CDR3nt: TGTGCCAGCAGTCCGAGGACAGGGGGACGGGAGACCCAGTACTTC
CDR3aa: CASSPRTGGRETQYF

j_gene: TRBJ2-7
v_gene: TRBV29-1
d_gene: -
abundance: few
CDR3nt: TGCAGCGTTTTTTCTCGGGACTCCTACGAGCAGTACTTC
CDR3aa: CSVFSRDSYEQYF

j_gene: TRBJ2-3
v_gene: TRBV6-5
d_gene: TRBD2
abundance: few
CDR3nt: TGTGCCAGCAGTTACTCAACTAGCGGGGGGGGTAATACGCAGTATTTT
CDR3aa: CASSYSTSGGGNTQYF

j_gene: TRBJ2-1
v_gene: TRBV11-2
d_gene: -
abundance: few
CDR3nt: TGTGCCAGCAGCTTAAGGTCGGCTGGGAGCTCCTACAATGAGCAGTTCTTC
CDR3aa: CASSLRSAGSSYNEQFF

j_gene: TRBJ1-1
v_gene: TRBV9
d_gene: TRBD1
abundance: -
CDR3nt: TGTGCCAGCAGCGTGGACAGGGGTGGCACTGAAGCTTTCTTT
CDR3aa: CASSVDRGGTEAFF

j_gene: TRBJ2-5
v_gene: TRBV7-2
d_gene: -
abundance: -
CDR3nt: TGTGCCAGCAGCCGAAACAGCGGTATTGGTGGGACCCAGTACTTC
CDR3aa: CASSRNSGIGGTQYF

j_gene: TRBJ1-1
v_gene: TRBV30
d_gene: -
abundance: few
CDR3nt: TGTGCCTGGAGTCGGAGGGCTGAAGCTTTCTTT
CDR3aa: CAWSRRAEAFF